Described below is a single T cell receptor beta chain sequence and its context. No antigen is known for it. This CDR3 contains 15 residues. Germline-derived CDR1 and CDR2 are MNHNY and SVGAGI (reference sequence). Between the trimmed V and J ends, which lost 6 bases and 4 bases, there was a span of 16 bases. The data were taken from a study of cytomegalovirus exposure and HLA in healthy donors. The primer mix had 60 Vbeta and 13 Jbeta primers. The method was immunoSEQ multiplex PCR; TCRdb's version includes in-frame clones alone and lacks a portion of them. Among around 180,000 clones listed, less than 75% were seen once. Study observations and caveats: The records held CMV serostatus as the only immune exposure information.

The origin of this receptor is a girl between 10 and 17 years old in good health and CMV-seronegative. The sample consisted of PBMCs. This chain connects TRBV6-6 to TRBJ2-1; D perhaps matches TRBD2 (7 bases). CDR3 sequence reads: CASRGEGGLYNEQFF. As DNA, the CDR3 is TGTGCCAGCAGGGGCGAGGGGGGGCTGTACAATGAGCAGTTCTTC.